The 29 T cell receptor beta chains in this list originate from one sample, sequenced in a study of neurological immune-mediated disorders. TCRdb re-derived calls from the 5' RACE reads in MiXCR, one entry per CDR3 protein. Of approximately 60,000 distinct CDR3 sequences listed, around 3.5% are singletons. The specimen sequenced was PBMCs. The receptors shown here come from a woman aged 30 to 39 with multiple sclerosis.

With regard to this clonotype: This may come from a read error, since a much larger clone is one base off. This rearrangement joins TRBV20-1 to TRBJ2-3; TRBD1 matches at 12 bases. The CDR3 loop spans 16 amino acids. Germline lookup yields CDR1 DFQATT and CDR2 SNEGSKA (reference sequence). CDR3 coding DNA: TGCAGTGCTAGTCCCCCGGGACAGGGGGCCCTGAATACGCAGTGTTTT. It translates to CSASPPGQGALNTQCF.

This clonotype was found many times. The V gene is TRBV5-1, the J gene TRBJ2-5, with D unresolved. Germline V CDR1 and CDR2: SGHRS, YFSETQ. The V gene lost 4 bases and the J gene lost 5 bases, with 21 bases spanning the gap. The CDR3 consists of 16 residues. CDR3 sequence: CASSTRYSTGRETQYF. The DNA for the CDR3 is TGCGCCAGCAGCACCAGGTACAGCACCGGGCGGGAGACCCAGTACTTC.

This clonotype was counted only a few times. The chain recombines TRBV6-1 with TRBJ1-1; D possibly corresponds to TRBD1 (5 bases). Trimming left V 6 bases short and J 5 bases short, with 16 bases between. Germline CDR1 MNHNS, CDR2 SASEGT. This CDR3 has 14 amino acids. The CDR3 sequence is CASSSNRGVTEAFF. In DNA form, the CDR3 reads TGTGCCAGCAGCAGTAATCGGGGGGTAACTGAAGCTTTCTTT.

This clonotype was seen many times. V gene TRBV10-3 combines with J gene TRBJ2-7, with D uncertain. Germline-derived CDR1 and CDR2 are ENHRY and SYGVKD. The ends were cut back, 0 bases at V and 3 bases at J, with 6 bases in the middle. The CDR3 length is 13 residues. CDR3 coding DNA: TGTGCCATCAGTGAGTCTAGCCTCTACGAGCAGTACTTC. Translating gives CAISESSLYEQYF.

This clonotype was found many times. The chain carries TRBV6-6 and TRBJ2-3, with D hard to call. The CDR3 loop spans 14 amino acids. V lost 4 bases and J 0 bases, leaving 8 bases between the germline ends. The germline gives CDR1 MNHNY, CDR2 SVGAGI (reference sequence). The CDR3, as DNA: TGTGCCAGCAGTTCCCGAACTAGCACAGATACGCAGTATTTT. This gives the protein CASSSRTSTDTQYF.

This clonotype was counted ten times or more. The chain is built from TRBV7-9 and TRBJ2-7, with 9 bases fitting TRBD1. Trimming cost V 4 bases and J 3 bases; bases outside gene matches: 4. The CDR3 is 14 amino acids. Germline CDR1 and CDR2: SEHNR and FQNEAQ (reference sequence). This CDR3 reads CASSSGTGNYEQYF. CDR3 sequence (DNA): TGTGCCAGCAGCTCCGGGACAGGGAACTACGAGCAGTACTTC.

At least ten counts were recorded for this clonotype. The chain is built from TRBV3-1 and TRBJ2-7, with TRBD2 matching over 7 bases. The CDR3 is 14 amino acids. Looked up from germline, CDR1 is LGHDT and CDR2 is YNNKEL (reference sequence). With 1 base clipped from V and 2 bases from J, the junction kept 2 bases outside the gene matches. CDR3 in DNA: TGTGCCAGCAGCCAAGCGGGGGGTGCCTACGAGCAGTACTTC. Its protein product is CASSQAGGAYEQYF.

This clonotype has at least ten counts. V usage is TRBV12-3 or TRBV12-4 and J usage is TRBJ1-5; D uncertain. V lost 3 bases and J 0 bases, leaving 3 bases between the germline ends. This CDR3 is 13 amino acids long. CDR3: CASSFNSNQPQHF. The CDR3 bases are TGTGCCAGCAGTTTTAATAGCAATCAGCCCCAGCATTTT.

V usage is TRBV21-1 and J usage is TRBJ1-2. TRBV21-1 is flagged as a pseudogene. CDR3 length equals 13 residues. CDR3 sequence: CASSKMGEDGYTF. As DNA, the CDR3 is TGTGCCAGCAGCAAAATGGGGGAGGACGGCTACACCTTC.

This clonotype was counted at least ten times. This chain joins TRBV7-2 and TRBJ2-7; 7 bases agree with TRBD2. This CDR3 has 15 amino acids. V trimming: 1 base; J trimming: 3 bases; junction bases outside the gene matches: 6. Germline CDR1 reads SGHTA; CDR2 reads FQGNSA. CDR3 loop: CASSLVWGGSYEQYF. CDR3 in DNA: TGTGCCAGCAGCTTAGTTTGGGGGGGGAGCTACGAGCAGTACTTC.

There are many counts of this clonotype. This chain links TRBV5-1 with TRBJ2-5, with 11 bases fitting TRBD1. Trimming at V came to 3 bases and at J to 2 bases, leaving 3 bases not matched to a gene. The CDR3 runs 15 residues. CDR1 and CDR2 (germline): SGHRS, YFSETQ. The CDR3 loop is CASSSGDRGQETQYF. The CDR3 bases are TGCGCCAGCAGCTCCGGGGACAGGGGGCAAGAGACCCAGTACTTC.

The table lists this clonotype with many counts. The V and J genes are TRBV5-6 and TRBJ1-1; D might be TRBD1 (5 bases). The V and J ends lost 4 bases and 1 base respectively, with 11 bases between them. This CDR3 is 14 amino acids long. Per the germline V gene, CDR1 is SGHDT and CDR2 is YYEEEE. This CDR3 reads CASSDPQGNTEAFF. The CDR3 region has the DNA TGTGCCAGCAGCGATCCGCAGGGGAACACTGAAGCTTTCTTT.

The chain joins TRBV20-1 to TRBJ2-2; D unclear. Between the trimmed V and J ends, which lost 2 bases and 4 bases, there was a span of 14 bases. CDR1 and CDR2 (germline): DFQATT, SNEGSKA (reference sequence). CDR3 length equals 15 residues. The CDR3: CSARRAVDATGELFF. The CDR3 DNA reads TGCAGTGCTAGACGGGCGGTGGACGCCACCGGGGAGCTGTTTTTT.

Many counts were recorded for this clonotype. The chain couples TRBV3-1 to TRBJ2-2; weak D call: TRBD2 (7 bases). CDR1 is LGHDT and CDR2 is YNNKEL in the germline V gene (reference sequence). The CDR3 loop spans 15 amino acids. V lost 1 base and J lost 4, with 10 bases in between. The CDR3 nucleotides are TGTGCCAGCAGCCAAGCGGCGGGGGCCACCGGGGAGCTGTTTTTT. This codes for CASSQAAGATGELFF.

This clonotype was observed many times. The chain employs TRBV7-6 and TRBJ2-1; maybe TRBD2 (7 bases). The V end lost 4 bases, the J end lost 5 bases, and 18 bases lay between the germline ends. The CDR3 extends over 16 amino acids. Germline V CDR1 and CDR2: SGHVS, FNYEAQ. In DNA form, the CDR3 reads TGTGCCAGCAGCTCCATTGGGGGGGGCATCCACAATGAGCAGTTCTTC. It codes for CASSSIGGGIHNEQFF.

The chain employs TRBV6-5 and TRBJ2-7, with 7 nucleotides matching TRBD1. The CDR3 contains 12 residues. Germline V gives CDR1 MNHEY, CDR2 SVGAGI. The trim removed 6 bases at V and 7 bases at J, leaving 6 bases unmatched. CDR3 residues: CASSRDRKEQYF. The CDR3 DNA reads TGTGCCAGCAGCAGGGACAGAAAAGAGCAGTACTTC.

This clonotype was observed many times. The chain couples TRBV27 to TRBJ2-4; D remains ambiguous. V lost 3 bases, J lost 0 bases, and 12 bases lay in between. This CDR3 has 16 residues. From germline, CDR1 is MNHEY and CDR2 SMNVEV (reference sequence). The CDR3 spells CASSFNRRLAKNIQYF. For the CDR3, the DNA is TGTGCCAGCAGTTTCAATAGAAGGTTAGCCAAAAACATTCAGTACTTC.

Ten or more counts support this clonotype. The CDR3, as DNA: TGCGCCAGCGGCGACAGACCGAACACTGAAGCTTTCTTT. Its translation is CASGDRPNTEAFF. The chain couples TRBV5-1 to TRBJ1-1; D possibly corresponds to TRBD1 (5 bases). This CDR3 contains 13 residues. Germline CDR1 SGHRS, CDR2 YFSETQ. V was pared by 7 bases and J by 1 base, with 11 bases between.

This clonotype has a handful of counts. A much larger clonotype is one base distant, so this may be a read error. The chain uses TRBV29-1 and TRBJ2-5; possible D gene TRBD1, 7 bases. The germline CDR1 and CDR2 sequences are SQVTM and ANQGSEA. V was shortened by 0 bases and J by 0 bases, with 14 bases between the two germline ends. The CDR3 is made up of 16 amino acids. The CDR3 is CSVEEEGAHNQETQYF. The CDR3 DNA sequence: TGCAGCGTTGAAGAGGAGGGGGCTCATAACCAAGAGACCCAGTACTTC. Using reference TRBV29-1 and TRBJ2-5 for the parts outside the CDR3, the full variable domain is SAVISQKPSRDICQRGTSLTIQCQVDSQVTMMFWYRQQPGQSLTLIATANQGSEATYESGFVIDKFPISRPNLTFSTLTVSNMSPEDSSIYLCSVEEEGAHNQETQYFGPGTRLLVL.

This clonotype was recorded at least ten times. The chain employs TRBV20-1 and TRBJ2-3; possible D gene TRBD1, 6 bases. Germline CDR1 is DFQATT and CDR2 is SNEGSKA (reference sequence). This CDR3 has 13 amino acids. With 8 bases removed from V and 2 bases from J, the gap between germline ends came to 14 bases. DNA for the CDR3: TGCAGTCACGAGGGGGAGAACACAGATACGCAGTATTTT. Translating it yields CSHEGENTDTQYF.

The rearrangement joins TRBV27 to TRBJ1-5; 8 bases are shared with TRBD1. Germline CDR1 is MNHEY and CDR2 is SMNVEV (reference sequence). The V segment lost 5 bases and the J segment 6 bases; nucleotides outside the gene matches: 6. There are 14 residues in the CDR3. The CDR3 reads CASSRQGAGQPQHF. CDR3 DNA sequence: TGTGCCAGCAGTCGCCAGGGGGCTGGTCAGCCCCAGCATTTT.

This clonotype was observed at least ten times. The rearrangement links TRBV28 to TRBJ1-6, with 8 nucleotides matching TRBD1. The CDR3 extends over 15 amino acids. With 7 bases clipped from V and 10 bases from J, the junction kept 12 bases outside the gene matches. Germline V gene lookup returns CDR1 MDHEN and CDR2 SYDVKM. CDR3: CASTQVAGGRSPLHF. The CDR3 DNA reads as TGTGCCAGCACCCAAGTAGCAGGGGGCCGCTCACCCCTCCACTTT. Drawing the rest from reference TRBV28 and TRBJ1-6, the complete variable domain is DVKVTQSSRYLVKRTGEKVFLECVQDMDHENMFWYRQDPGLGLRLIYFSYDVKMKEKGDIPEGYSVSREKKERFSLILESASTNQTSMYLCASTQVAGGRSPLHFGNGTRLTVT.

This clonotype was seen ten or more times. This rearrangement joins TRBV5-6 to TRBJ2-1; 8 bases agree with TRBD1. CDR3 length equals 13 residues. CDR1 and CDR2 (germline): SGHDT, YYEEEE. V dropped 5 bases and J dropped 7; count of bases not matched to a gene: 5. CDR3 sequence reads: CASRLDRGNEQFF. CDR3 DNA: TGTGCCAGCAGACTTGACAGGGGAAATGAGCAGTTCTTC.

This CDR3 is CASSIEDRSGTQYF. Written as DNA, the CDR3 is TGTGCCAGTAGTATAGAGGACCGTTCAGGCACGCAGTATTTT. This chain connects TRBV19 to TRBJ2-3; D remains unclear. The ends were cut back, 0 bases at V and 9 bases at J, with 13 bases in the middle. CDR1 is LNHDA, CDR2 SQIVND, per germline (reference sequence). The CDR3 contains 14 residues.

This clonotype was recorded at least ten times. This chain links TRBV7-2 with TRBJ2-7; 8 positions agree with TRBD2. Trimming removed 5 bases from V and 3 bases from J; junction bases left unmatched: 9. This CDR3 has 15 residues. Germline V lookup: CDR1 SGHTA, CDR2 FQGNSA. CDR3 in DNA: TGTGCCAGCAGCCTCCCGGGACTAGGGTTCTACGAGCAGTACTTC. Protein sequence: CASSLPGLGFYEQYF.

The V call is TRBV5-5, the J call TRBJ2-1, with D possibly matching TRBD1 (5 bases). CDR1 is SGHKS, CDR2 YYEKEE, per germline (reference sequence). Trimming left V 0 bases short and J 0 bases short, with 7 bases between. This CDR3 contains 15 residues. The CDR3 region is CASSLEGDSYNEQFF. The CDR3 nucleotides are TGTGCCAGCAGCTTGGAAGGGGACTCCTACAATGAGCAGTTCTTC. Drawing the rest from reference TRBV5-5 and TRBJ2-1, the complete variable domain is DAGVTQSPTHLIKTRGQQVTLRCSPISGHKSVSWYQQVLGQGPQFIFQYYEKEERGRGNFPDRFSARQFPNYSSELNVNALLLGDSALYLCASSLEGDSYNEQFFGPGTRLTVL.

J is TRBJ1-1 and V is TRBV7-9, with a weak D call TRBD1 (5 bases). V gave up 3 bases and J gave up 1 base, with 15 bases separating them. Germline CDR1 SEHNR, CDR2 FQNEAQ (reference sequence). The CDR3 spans 16 residues. The CDR3 loop reads CASSFPRGGENTEAFF. CDR3 in DNA: TGTGCCAGCAGCTTCCCCCGGGGCGGGGAGAACACTGAAGCTTTCTTT.

This clonotype was counted between two and nine times. This could be a read error, since a much larger clone is one nucleotide away. The chain combines TRBV5-1 with TRBJ2-1; a weak D match, TRBD1 (6 bases). Trimming left V 3 bases short and J 1 base short, with 11 bases between. The CDR3 is 15 residues long. Germline V lookup: CDR1 SGHRS, CDR2 YFSETQ. Here the CDR3 DNA reads TGCGCCAGCAGCTCAGGGGCGAGATCCTACAATGAGCAGTTCTTC. Its protein product is CASSSGARSYNEQFF. Supplemented by reference TRBV5-1 and TRBJ2-1, the full variable domain reads KAGVTQTPRYLIKTRGQQVTLSCSPISGHRSVSWYQQTPGQGLQFLFEYFSETQRNKGNFPGRFSGRQFSNSRSEMNVSTLELGDSALYLCASSSGARSYNEQFFGPGTRLTVL.

With respect to this clonotype: A much more abundant neighbour one base away suggests this may be a read error. The chain recombines TRBV10-3 with TRBJ1-1; D unresolved. The V gene's germline CDR1 is ENHRY and CDR2 SYGVKD. The CDR3 consists of 13 residues. V lost 4 bases to trimming and J lost 11 bases, with 17 bases between them. The DNA of the CDR3 is TGTGCCATCAGTGGAGGAAAGGGTCGATCGGCTTTCTTT. This sequence encodes CAISGGKGRSAFF.